The clone carrying this T cell receptor beta chain is classed as medium-sized. Assay used: immunoSEQ multiplex PCR; TCRdb lists only in-frame clones, some missing. This sample has about 130,000 clones; about 94% occur once, and the top ten carry roughly 0.96%. The source of the sample is a study of T cell responses to AZD1222 COVID-19 vaccine. Study-wide background: Pooled samples include second doses given at about 4 or 12 weeks.

Germline V gives CDR1 MNHNS, CDR2 SASEGT. With 2 bases removed from V and 7 bases from J, the gap between germline ends came to 6 bases. The CDR3 totals 13 residues. The TCR was taken from an adult in good health. The V and J genes are TRBV6-1 and TRBJ1-6; D remains unclear. This specimen consisted of peripheral blood, obtained on day 0 of AZD1222 vaccination. CDR3 sequence: CASSESSNSPLHF. CDR3 sequence (DNA): TGTGCCAGCAGTGAATCTAGCAATTCACCCCTCCACTTT.